The 2 T cell receptor beta chains reported below all come from one sample, sequenced in a study of identical twins. TCRdb recomputed calls from the 5' RACE reads with MiXCR, one row per CDR3 protein. The sample includes just under 550,000 distinct CDR3 sequences, approximately 16% of them seen just once. The sample was also reused in another study, on yellow fever vaccine responses in identical twins.

The sample taken for sequencing was CD4+ T cells sorted from blood. The receptors were gathered from a woman aged 18-29 years in good health.

This clonotype was counted at least ten times. This chain connects TRBV4-1 to TRBJ2-1, with 10 bases aligning to TRBD2. CDR1 MGHRA and CDR2 YSYEKL come from the germline V gene. Losses at the gene ends were 3 bases for V and 2 bases for J; bases not matched to a gene: 10. The CDR3 contains 18 residues. The CDR3 nucleotides are TGCGCCAGCAGCCATGGTAATTTAGCGGGAGGAACCTACAATGAGCAGTTCTTC. Translation gives CASSHGNLAGGTYNEQFF.

The gene calls are TRBV7-8 and TRBJ2-7; D remains ambiguous. Germline-derived CDR1 and CDR2 are SGHVS and FQNEAQ. The CDR3 is 14 amino acids. Deletions cut 4 bases from V and 1 base from J, with 11 bases between. The CDR3 spells CASSSNDDSYEQYV. CDR3 bases: TGTGCCAGCAGCTCAAACGACGATTCCTACGAGCAGTACGTC.